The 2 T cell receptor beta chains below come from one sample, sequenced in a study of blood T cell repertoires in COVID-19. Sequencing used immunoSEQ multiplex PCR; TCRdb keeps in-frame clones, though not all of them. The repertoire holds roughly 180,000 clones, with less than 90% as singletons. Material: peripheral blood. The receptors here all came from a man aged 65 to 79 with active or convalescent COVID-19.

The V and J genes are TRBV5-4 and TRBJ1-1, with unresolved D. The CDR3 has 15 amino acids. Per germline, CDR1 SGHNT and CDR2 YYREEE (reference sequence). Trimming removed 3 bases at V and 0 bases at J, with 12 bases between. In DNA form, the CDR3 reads TGTGCCAGCAGCTACACCACTACGGTGAACACTGAAGCTTTCTTT. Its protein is CASSYTTTVNTEAFF.

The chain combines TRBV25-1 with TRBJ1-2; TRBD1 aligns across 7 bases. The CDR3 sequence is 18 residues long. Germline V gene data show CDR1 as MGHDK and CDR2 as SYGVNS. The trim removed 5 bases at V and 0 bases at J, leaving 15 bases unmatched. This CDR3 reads CASSSPGTETRANYGYTF. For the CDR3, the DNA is TGTGCCAGCAGTAGCCCCGGGACAGAGACCCGAGCTAACTATGGCTACACCTTC.